The 23 T cell receptor beta chains in this list originate from one sample, sequenced in a study of Ad26.COV2.S vaccination and SARS-CoV-2 variants. TCRdb's copy holds only in-frame clones and misses some; the assay was immunoSEQ multiplex PCR. The sample lists about 370,000 clones, 80% to 90% seen once, with approximately 3.7% in the top ten. The treatment denotes: 19 received Ad26.COV2.S at low or high dose, single or two shots; 5 received placebo; per-sample allocation not given. Specimens were obtained on day 63 following the first vaccine or placebo injection. The starting material was peripheral blood, obtained in a trial of Ad26.COV2.S vaccine versus placebo. These receptors were obtained from a person aged 18-65 years who received the Ad26.COV2.S COVID-19 vaccine or a placebo.

V usage is TRBV6-5 and J usage is TRBJ1-6, with D possibly matching TRBD1 (6 bases). Trimming stripped 0 bases from V and 9 bases from J, with 12 bases between. The CDR3 length is 15 residues. The germline gives CDR1 MNHEY, CDR2 SVGAGI. For the CDR3, the DNA is TGTGCCAGCAGTTACTCGATCCAGGGGAGTTCACCCCTCCACTTT. Amino acids: CASSYSIQGSSPLHF.

This chain uses TRBV6-5 with TRBJ1-6; 7 bases fit TRBD1. Germline CDR1 is MNHEY and CDR2 is SVGAGI. Trimming at V came to 6 bases and at J to 4 bases, leaving 6 bases not matched to a gene. The CDR3 has 15 residues. CDR3 region: CASSPTGIYNSPLHF. CDR3 DNA: TGTGCCAGCAGCCCGACAGGGATTTATAATTCACCCCTCCACTTT.

Comment on this clone: Distinct nucleotide sequences in the sample also encode this CDR3. The genes are TRBV11-3 and TRBJ2-5; maybe TRBD2 (6 bases). The CDR3 covers 13 residues. Per the germline V gene, CDR1 is SGHNT and CDR2 is YENEEA. V was cut by 5 bases and J by 1 base, with 8 bases left in between. The CDR3 here is CASSLGSQETQYF. The CDR3 nucleotides read TGTGCCAGCAGCCTCGGGAGCCAAGAGACCCAGTACTTC.

The chain carries TRBV5-4 and TRBJ2-3, with TRBD1 matching over 10 bases. Germline V gene sequence: CDR1 SGHNT, CDR2 YYREEE (reference sequence). Trimming at V came to 4 bases and at J to 4 bases, leaving 9 bases not matched to a gene. The CDR3 has 16 amino acids. CDR3 DNA: TGTGCCAGCAGCACAGACAGGGGGCACGGCCCAGATACGCAGTATTTT. This gives the protein CASSTDRGHGPDTQYF.

V is TRBV10-3 and J is TRBJ2-3; D gene uncertain. The CDR3 spans 13 residues. Germline loops: CDR1 ENHRY, CDR2 SYGVKD. The V end was cut by 2 bases, the J end by 2 bases, with 5 bases between. CDR3 sequence (DNA): TGTGCCATCAGTGAGGGCTACACAGATACGCAGTATTTT. Translating it yields CAISEGYTDTQYF.

The chain uses TRBV7-2 and TRBJ1-4, with 9 positions matching TRBD1. The CDR3 is 14 residues long. Germline-derived CDR1 and CDR2 are SGHTA and FQGNSA. Germline trimming cut 5 bases from V and 7 bases from J; bases unmatched to any gene: 5. CDR3 region: CASSLPTGGEKLFF. The CDR3 DNA follows: TGTGCCAGCAGCCTCCCGACAGGGGGTGAAAAACTGTTTTTT.

J is TRBJ2-2 and V is TRBV6-5; D not certain. Germline V CDR1 and CDR2: MNHEY, SVGAGI. This CDR3 is 14 amino acids long. V was shortened by 2 bases and J by 7 bases, with 11 bases between the two germline ends. CDR3 in amino acids: CASSYGQVDGELFF. The CDR3 DNA follows: TGTGCCAGCAGTTACGGTCAGGTCGACGGGGAGCTGTTTTTT.

The V and J genes are TRBV5-4 and TRBJ2-7; D is perhaps TRBD1 (6 bases). The CDR3 spans 12 residues. Germline values: CDR1 SGHNT, CDR2 YYREEE (reference sequence). Trimming shortened V by 5 bases and J by 5 bases, and 11 bases separated the two germline ends. CDR3 protein: CASSLGADEQYF. The CDR3 nucleotides read TGTGCCAGCAGTCTGGGGGCAGACGAGCAGTACTTC.

The CDR3 nucleotides read TGTGCCAGCAGCCACCTTCGGGGACTAGCGGGGGGCAGTACCGGGGAGCTGTTTTTT. This sequence encodes CASSHLRGLAGGSTGELFF. V usage is TRBV7-9 and J usage is TRBJ2-2; 15 nucleotides agree with TRBD2. In germline, CDR1 is SEHNR, CDR2 FQNEAQ (reference sequence). This CDR3 has 19 amino acids. After removal of 5 bases from V and 5 bases from J, the junction contained 12 bases not matched to a gene.

A few counts support this clone. V is TRBV5-1 and J is TRBJ2-3; unclear D gene. The CDR3 is 14 residues long. Germline V lookup: CDR1 SGHRS, CDR2 YFSETQ. V lost 0 bases, J lost 4 bases, and 9 bases lay in between. The CDR3 coding sequence is TGCGCCAGCAGCTTGGGGCTAGTTGCAGATACGCAGTATTTT. Amino acid sequence: CASSLGLVADTQYF. The whole variable domain, filled in from reference TRBV5-1 and TRBJ2-3, reads KAGVTQTPRYLIKTRGQQVTLSCSPISGHRSVSWYQQTPGQGLQFLFEYFSETQRNKGNFPGRFSGRQFSNSRSEMNVSTLELGDSALYLCASSLGLVADTQYFGPGTRLTVL.

The chain joins TRBV3-1 (or the pseudogene TRBV3-2) to TRBJ2-1; D gene ambiguous. Germline-derived CDR1 and CDR2 are LGHDT and YNNKEL (reference sequence). Trimming stripped 0 bases from V and 7 bases from J, with 7 bases between. This CDR3 is built from 13 residues. The CDR3 loop reads CASSQDWRNEQFF. CDR3 bases: TGTGCCAGCAGCCAAGATTGGCGGAATGAGCAGTTCTTC.

The V call is TRBV7-9, the J call TRBJ1-3, with 10 bases aligning to TRBD1. CDR3 length equals 14 residues. Germline trimming cut 1 base from V and 7 bases from J; bases unmatched to any gene: 1. The germline gives CDR1 SEHNR, CDR2 FQNEAQ (reference sequence). The CDR3 nucleotides are TGTGCCAGCAGCTTAGAGGACAGGGGGAACACCATATATTTT. Translation: CASSLEDRGNTIYF.

In nucleotides, the CDR3 is TGTGCCAGCAGCTTAGTAGGTATCGGGACAGCCTCTGGAAACACCATATATTTT. Encoded protein: CASSLVGIGTASGNTIYF. The rearrangement uses TRBV7-6 and TRBJ1-3, with 7 bases that match TRBD1. CDR1 is SGHVS, CDR2 FNYEAQ, per germline. The CDR3 length is 18 residues. The V segment lost 1 base and the J segment 0 bases; nucleotides outside the gene matches: 9.

In DNA form, the CDR3 reads TGTGCCAGCAACCGAGGAGGCGGGTGGGACACTGAAGCTTTCTTT. It is translated as CASNRGGGWDTEAFF. The J gene is TRBJ1-1, the V gene TRBV2; D gene uncertain. The CDR3 runs to 15 residues. V lost 7 bases and J 3 bases, leaving 18 bases between the germline ends. From germline, CDR1 is SNHLY and CDR2 FYNNEI.

V is TRBV6-2 or TRBV6-3 and J is TRBJ2-7, with D maybe TRBD2 (7 bases). V was pared by 2 bases and J by 6 bases, with 14 bases between. This CDR3 is built from 14 residues. CDR1 MNHEY and CDR2 SVGEGT come from the germline V gene. Written as DNA, the CDR3 is TGTGCCAGCAGTTACCCCGGGGGGCGGATCGAGCAGTACTTC. It encodes CASSYPGGRIEQYF.

This clone was counted a single time. The rearrangement joins TRBV7-9 to TRBJ2-5; perhaps TRBD1 as D (5 bases). CDR1 and CDR2 from the germline V gene are SEHNR and FQNEAQ (reference sequence). The CDR3 sequence is 14 residues long. The germline V and J ends were trimmed by 1 base and 5 bases, with 11 bases remaining between them. The CDR3 DNA follows: TGTGCCAGCAGCTTAGGGATGGGGCCGGAGACCCAGTACTTC. It encodes CASSLGMGPETQYF.

The chain couples TRBV5-1 to TRBJ1-1, with D possibly TRBD1 on 5 matching bases. The length of the CDR3 is 14 residues. The germline CDR1 and CDR2 sequences are SGHRS and YFSETQ. V was trimmed by 2 bases and J by 0 bases, leaving 8 bases between them. CDR3 sequence reads: CASSFRGVNTEAFF. CDR3 bases: TGCGCCAGCAGCTTCCGAGGGGTGAACACTGAAGCTTTCTTT.

The rearrangement joins TRBV7-9 to TRBJ2-5; D is undetermined. The CDR3 sequence is 14 residues long. V was trimmed by 3 bases and J by 1 base, leaving 9 bases between them. Germline CDR1 reads SEHNR; CDR2 reads FQNEAQ (reference sequence). CDR3 sequence: CASSFLALQETQYF. In DNA form, the CDR3 reads TGTGCCAGCAGCTTTTTGGCCCTCCAAGAGACCCAGTACTTC.

The V call is TRBV7-2, the J call TRBJ2-7, with 7 bases lining up with TRBD2. Per the germline V gene, CDR1 is SGHTA and CDR2 is FQGNSA. The J segment lost 3 bases and the V segment lost 6 bases, leaving 8 bases of the junction unmatched. The CDR3 length is 14 residues. CDR3 residues: CASRDGGKSYEQYF. The CDR3 coding sequence is TGTGCCAGCAGGGACGGGGGGAAGAGCTACGAGCAGTACTTC.

This clone was counted between two and nine times. V is TRBV7-2 and J is TRBJ1-1; 7 nucleotides agree with TRBD1. Germline V CDR1 and CDR2: SGHTA, FQGNSA. V lost 2 bases, J lost 6 bases, and 21 bases stayed unmatched. The CDR3 covers 19 residues. DNA of the CDR3: TGTGCCAGCAGCTTATCCCTCGGGAGGGGGCTTGGAAAGTTCCCTGAAGCTTTCTTT. This sequence encodes CASSLSLGRGLGKFPEAFF.

The chain employs TRBV14 and TRBJ2-2; possibly TRBD1 for D (6 bases). Germline-derived CDR1 and CDR2 are SGHDN and FVKESK. The CDR3 is 16 amino acids. V lost 1 base and J lost 2, with 11 bases in between. The CDR3 spells CASSQGTARNTGELFF. CDR3 nucleotides: TGTGCCAGCAGCCAAGGGACAGCCCGAAACACCGGGGAGCTGTTTTTT.

The chain has TRBV11-2 and TRBJ2-2; the match to TRBD1 covers 9 bases. This CDR3 is built from 16 residues. CDR1 is SGHAT and CDR2 is FQNNGV in the germline V gene. Losses at the gene ends were 6 bases for V and 5 bases for J; bases not matched to a gene: 10. CDR3 bases: TGTGCCAGCAGGATCCCCGGGACAGGGAATACCGGGGAGCTGTTTTTT. It yields the protein CASRIPGTGNTGELFF.

The J gene is TRBJ2-1, the V gene TRBV5-8, with 9 bases aligning to TRBD1. Germline-derived CDR1 and CDR2 are SGHTS and YDEGEE. Unmatched junction bases numbered 10, after V lost 0 bases and J lost 0 bases. This CDR3 is built from 19 residues. CDR3 in DNA: TGTGCCAGCAGCTTGGAGGCGCTTGGGACAGGGAGCTCCTACAATGAGCAGTTCTTC. This translates into CASSLEALGTGSSYNEQFF.